The 29 T cell receptor beta chains presented below share a single source sample, sequenced in a study of T cell responses to AZD1222 COVID-19 vaccine. The table came from immunoSEQ multiplex PCR; TCRdb's copy has only in-frame clones and leaves some out. This repertoire shows 150,000 to 200,000 clones, 90% to 95% found once; its top ten account for 9.2%. Sequencing used peripheral blood, obtained on day 0 of AZD1222 vaccination. All receptors come from an adult in good health.

CDR3 amino acids: CASSFTGPDTQYF. The CDR3 DNA sequence: TGTGCCAGCAGCTTCACAGGGCCAGATACGCAGTATTTT. J is TRBJ2-3 and V is TRBV5-6, with D perhaps matching TRBD1 (6 bases). CDR3 length equals 13 residues. Trimming shortened V by 2 bases and J by 4 bases, and 8 bases separated the two germline ends. The germline gives CDR1 SGHDT, CDR2 YYEEEE.

CDR3 coding DNA: TGTGCCAGCAGATGGACAGGGGGTAATGGCTACACCTTC. Translation gives CASRWTGGNGYTF. The gene calls are TRBV12-3 or TRBV12-4 and TRBJ1-2, with TRBD1 matching over 10 bases. The V and J ends lost 6 bases and 6 bases, in that order; junction bases with no gene match: 4. The CDR3 is 13 residues long.

The rearrangement links TRBV6-5 to TRBJ1-2; the D is unclear. The CDR3 runs to 15 residues. Germline assignment: CDR1 MNHEY and CDR2 SVGAGI. Trimming took 1 base from V and 2 from J, leaving 11 bases between them. Here the CDR3 reads CASSYYTGGNYGYTF. CDR3 DNA sequence: TGTGCCAGCAGTTACTATACGGGAGGGAACTATGGCTACACCTTC.

The count of this clone is one. This chain links TRBV27 with TRBJ1-6; no clear D gene. The V end lost 4 bases, the J end lost 7 bases, and 14 bases lay between the germline ends. The CDR3 contains 15 residues. Germline V lookup: CDR1 MNHEY, CDR2 SMNVEV (reference sequence). Here the CDR3 reads CASSWVRALNSPLHF. In DNA, the CDR3 is TGTGCCAGCAGTTGGGTTAGGGCCCTAAATTCACCCCTCCACTTT.

The gene calls are TRBV6-2 or TRBV6-3 and TRBJ2-7, with 7 bases aligning to TRBD2. The junction had 9 bases not matched to a gene; V was cut back by 7 bases and J by 3 bases. The V gene's germline CDR1 is MNHEY and CDR2 SVGEGT. The CDR3 sequence is 14 residues long. Here the CDR3 DNA reads TGTGCCAGCACCCCTGGCGGGAGTGGCTACGAGCAGTACTTC. This gives the protein CASTPGGSGYEQYF.

As DNA, the CDR3 is TGCGCCAGCAGCCAAGGGGGGCAGGGATTCCAGCCCCAGCATTTT. It yields the protein CASSQGGQGFQPQHF. The chain combines TRBV4-1 with TRBJ1-5; D possibly corresponds to TRBD1 (6 bases). The germline V gene has CDR1 MGHRA and CDR2 YSYEKL. This CDR3 is built from 15 residues. V was clipped by 1 base and J by 7 bases, with 14 bases between them.

This clone was detected only once. The rearrangement links TRBV19 to TRBJ1-1; possibly TRBD1 for D (5 bases). This CDR3 is 15 amino acids long. Looked up from germline, CDR1 is LNHDA and CDR2 is SQIVND (reference sequence). Trimming pared 5 bases from V and 2 bases from J, leaving 15 bases between. CDR3 residues: CASSYRGRPNTEAFF. In DNA form, the CDR3 reads TGTGCCAGTAGTTACCGGGGCCGTCCAAACACTGAAGCTTTCTTT. The variable domain in full, completed from reference TRBV19 and TRBJ1-1, reads DGGITQSPKYLFRKEGQNVTLSCEQNLNHDAMYWYRQDPGQGLRLIYYSQIVNDFQKGDIAEGYSVSREKKESFPLTVTSAQKNPTAFYLCASSYRGRPNTEAFFGQGTRLTVV.

This clone was found once. The genes are TRBV28 and TRBJ1-5; D is possibly TRBD1 (5 bases). The CDR3 is made up of 13 amino acids. Per germline, CDR1 MDHEN and CDR2 SYDVKM. V lost 4 bases and J lost 4, with 8 bases in between. CDR3 in DNA: TGTGCCAGCAGTTGGGGCAAAAATCAGCCCCAGCATTTT. Its translation is CASSWGKNQPQHF.

V and J are TRBV28 and TRBJ1-6; D ambiguous. V was trimmed by 8 bases and J by 8 bases, leaving 13 bases between them. Germline CDR1 is MDHEN and CDR2 is SYDVKM. This CDR3 spans 13 amino acids. CDR3 residues: CASGSGRYSPLHF. The DNA of the CDR3 is TGTGCCAGCGGTTCCGGGCGGTATTCACCCCTCCACTTT.

The chain has TRBV2 and TRBJ1-1; a weak D match, TRBD1 (6 bases). The V end lost 8 bases, the J end lost 3 bases, and 10 bases lay between the germline ends. The CDR3 has 12 residues. Germline V gene sequence: CDR1 SNHLY, CDR2 FYNNEI. The CDR3 is CASSRGYTEAFF. The CDR3 DNA reads TGTGCCAGCTCTAGGGGGTACACTGAAGCTTTCTTT.

The chain employs TRBV24-1 and TRBJ2-1, with D possibly matching TRBD2 (5 bases). Trimming removed 9 bases from V and 0 bases from J, with 8 bases in between. This CDR3 is 13 amino acids long. Germline-derived CDR1 and CDR2 are KGHDR and SFDVKD. The CDR3 nucleotides read TGTGCCACCCAGCGGAGCTCCTACAATGAGCAGTTCTTC. The encoded protein is CATQRSSYNEQFF.

The V call is TRBV2, the J call TRBJ1-4; 10 bases agree with TRBD1. There are 14 residues in the CDR3. V lost 6 bases, J lost 13 bases, and 11 bases stayed unmatched. Germline V gene lookup returns CDR1 SNHLY and CDR2 FYNNEI. The CDR3 region has the DNA TGTGCCAGCAGAGGGACAGGGGAGAAGTTGGTACTGTTTTTT. This gives the protein CASRGTGEKLVLFF.

Comment on this clone: The sample carries other DNA sequences with the same CDR3. This sequence joins TRBV7-3 and TRBJ2-3; D perhaps matches TRBD1 (5 bases). The CDR3 length is 13 residues. Trimming shortened V by 5 bases and J by 3 bases, and 9 bases separated the two germline ends. The V gene's germline CDR1 is SGHTA and CDR2 FQGTGA. The CDR3 is CASSRGGTDTQYF. In DNA, the CDR3 is TGTGCCAGCAGCAGGGGTGGAACAGATACGCAGTATTTT.

This clone was seen a few times. J is TRBJ1-4 and V is TRBV9; no reliable D call. The germline V gene encodes CDR1 SGDLS and CDR2 YYNGEE. With 0 bases removed from V and 7 bases from J, the gap between germline ends came to 13 bases. This CDR3 has 15 amino acids. The CDR3 DNA is TGTGCCAGCAGCGTAGGGAGCCAAGTAGGTGAAAAACTGTTTTTT. It yields the protein CASSVGSQVGEKLFF. Looking up the rest from reference TRBV9 and TRBJ1-4 gives the full variable domain: DSGVTQTPKHLITATGQRVTLRCSPRSGDLSVYWYQQSLDQGLQFLIQYYNGEERAKGNILERFSAQQFPDLHSELNLSSLELGDSALYFCASSVGSQVGEKLFFGSGTQLSVL.

The chain employs TRBV5-4 and TRBJ1-2; D may be TRBD1 (5 bases). V was cut by 9 bases and J by 6 bases, with 18 bases left in between. The V gene's germline CDR1 is SGHNT and CDR2 YYREEE (reference sequence). The CDR3 is 13 amino acids. Written as DNA, the CDR3 is TGTGCCACCGAGGGGCTTACGCCTGATGGCTACACCTTC. Protein: CATEGLTPDGYTF.

This chain connects TRBV12-3 or TRBV12-4 to TRBJ1-3; weak D call: TRBD1 (6 bases). The V end lost 7 bases, the J end lost 4 bases, and 11 bases lay between the germline ends. The CDR3 extends over 13 amino acids. CDR3 protein: CASIQGIGNTIYF. CDR3 DNA: TGTGCCAGCATACAGGGTATCGGAAACACCATATATTTT.

The chain joins TRBV30 to TRBJ1-1; TRBD1 is a possible D gene (6 bases). The CDR3 totals 15 residues. The V end was cut by 3 bases, the J end by 2 bases, with 16 bases between. Germline CDR1 and CDR2: GTSNPN and SVGIG (reference sequence). The CDR3 nucleotides read TGTGCCTGGAGCTCCACGGGGGCAAGAAACACTGAAGCTTTCTTT. It is translated as CAWSSTGARNTEAFF.

The chain couples TRBV9 to TRBJ1-1; 10 nucleotides agree with TRBD1. J lost 3 bases, V lost 2 bases, and 10 bases had no gene match. The length of the CDR3 is 17 residues. The germline CDR1 and CDR2 sequences are SGDLS and YYNGEE. The CDR3 DNA follows: TGTGCCAGCAGCGTTAGGGATGGGACAGGGGAGTACACTGAAGCTTTCTTT. Amino acids: CASSVRDGTGEYTEAFF. Full variable domain (remainder filled in from reference TRBV9 and TRBJ1-1): DSGVTQTPKHLITATGQRVTLRCSPRSGDLSVYWYQQSLDQGLQFLIQYYNGEERAKGNILERFSAQQFPDLHSELNLSSLELGDSALYFCASSVRDGTGEYTEAFFGQGTRLTVV.

The chain couples TRBV7-3 to TRBJ1-1; D unclear. The germline CDR1 and CDR2 sequences are SGHTA and FQGTGA. The CDR3 has 15 residues. Trimming shortened V by 2 bases and J by 8 bases, and 18 bases separated the two germline ends. CDR3 coding DNA: TGTGCCAGCAGCTTAGAGGGATCTCTCAACGACGAAGCTTTCTTT. Residues: CASSLEGSLNDEAFF. The variable domain in full, with the rest retrieved from reference TRBV7-3 and TRBJ1-1, is GAGVSQTPSNKVTEKGKYVELRCDPISGHTALYWYRQSLGQGPEFLIYFQGTGAADDSGLPNDRFFAVRPEGSVSTLKIQRTERGDSAVYLCASSLEGSLNDEAFFGQGTRLTVV.

V is TRBV30 and J is TRBJ1-2, with TRBD1 matching over 10 bases. In germline, CDR1 is GTSNPN, CDR2 SVGIG (reference sequence). With 4 bases clipped from V and 4 bases from J, the junction kept 3 bases outside the gene matches. The CDR3 loop spans 13 amino acids. CDR3 residues: CAWKGDRGYGYTF. The CDR3 nucleotides read TGTGCCTGGAAGGGGGACAGGGGCTATGGCTACACCTTC.

V gene TRBV18 combines with J gene TRBJ1-2, with 10 bases lining up with TRBD1. Germline CDR1 is KGHSH and CDR2 is LQKENI. The ends lost 3 bases at V and 2 bases at J; junction bases unmatched: 12. The CDR3 spans 18 residues. The CDR3 protein is CASSPLQIRQGANYGYTF. The CDR3 coding sequence is TGTGCCAGCTCACCTCTCCAAATAAGACAGGGGGCCAACTATGGCTACACCTTC.

J is TRBJ1-5 and V is TRBV19, with a tentative D call TRBD1 (5 bases). The CDR3 contains 16 residues. Deletions cut 5 bases from V and 7 bases from J, with 21 bases between. Germline CDR1 reads LNHDA; CDR2 reads SQIVND (reference sequence). DNA for the CDR3: TGTGCCAGTAGTCTCCGGGACTTCCCCCCCGGGCAGCCCCAGCATTTT. This gives the protein CASSLRDFPPGQPQHF.

The CDR3 loop reads CASSTHLDPEQFF. As DNA, the CDR3 is TGTGCCAGCAGCACCCATTTAGATCCTGAGCAGTTCTTC. V usage is TRBV9 and J usage is TRBJ2-1; D unresolved. This CDR3 is 13 amino acids long. Between the trimmed V and J ends, which lost 4 bases and 9 bases, there was a span of 14 bases. Germline values: CDR1 SGDLS, CDR2 YYNGEE. The complete variable domain, with remaining parts taken from reference TRBV9 and TRBJ2-1, reads DSGVTQTPKHLITATGQRVTLRCSPRSGDLSVYWYQQSLDQGLQFLIQYYNGEERAKGNILERFSAQQFPDLHSELNLSSLELGDSALYFCASSTHLDPEQFFGPGTRLTVL.

The chain recombines TRBV2 with TRBJ1-5; a weak D match, TRBD1 (6 bases). The CDR3 spans 15 residues. Germline assignment: CDR1 SNHLY and CDR2 FYNNEI. Trimming took off 3 bases at V and 6 bases at J, with 15 bases between the two ends. The CDR3 nucleotides are TGTGCCAGCAGTGACGGGGGGCCCGGACCTCAGCCCCAGCATTTT. Protein sequence: CASSDGGPGPQPQHF. The full variable domain, with the rest looked up from reference TRBV2 and TRBJ1-5, is EPEVTQTPSHQVTQMGQEVILRCVPISNHLYFYWYRQILGQKVEFLVSFYNNEISEKSEIFDDQFSVERPDGSNFTLKIRSTKLEDSAMYFCASSDGGPGPQPQHFGDGTRLSIL.

The chain has TRBV19 and TRBJ1-5; D ambiguous. Germline assignment: CDR1 LNHDA and CDR2 SQIVND (reference sequence). The CDR3 is made up of 14 amino acids. Trimming took 1 base from V and 5 from J, leaving 9 bases between them. The CDR3 protein is CASSIGGVYQPQHF. CDR3 DNA sequence: TGTGCCAGTAGTATAGGTGGGGTTTATCAGCCCCAGCATTTT.

The chain couples TRBV28 to TRBJ2-7; D is perhaps TRBD1 (5 bases). The CDR3 consists of 14 residues. V lost 5 bases and J 2 bases, leaving 13 bases between the germline ends. Germline CDR1 MDHEN, CDR2 SYDVKM. CDR3 bases: TGTGCCAGCAGTCTCGGACAAGTACCCTACGAGCAGTACTTC. Translated, it gives CASSLGQVPYEQYF.

The chain links TRBV21-1 to TRBJ2-7; the table's D call, TRBD2, was not checked against the DNA. TRBV21-1 is deemed a pseudogene. The CDR3 is made up of 14 amino acids. The CDR3 spells CASSKRRFPYEQYF. Written as DNA, the CDR3 is TGTGCCAGCAGCAAACGGCGGTTCCCCTACGAGCAGTACTTC.

V gene TRBV6-1 combines with J gene TRBJ1-2, with 8 bases fitting TRBD1. This CDR3 is built from 13 residues. Germline-derived CDR1 and CDR2 are MNHNS and SASEGT. J lost 5 bases, V lost 4 bases, and 3 bases had no gene match. CDR3 in DNA: TGTGCCAGCAGTGGAGACAGGGGATATGGCTACACCTTC. Its protein product is CASSGDRGYGYTF.

The gene calls are TRBV28 and TRBJ1-5, with 7 bases identical to TRBD1. CDR3 size: 14 residues. CDR1 MDHEN and CDR2 SYDVKM come from the germline V gene. V shed 2 bases and J 7 bases; nucleotides not matched to a gene: 5. CDR3 protein: CASSLEGARQPQHF. The DNA of the CDR3 is TGTGCCAGCAGTTTAGAGGGGGCTCGGCAGCCCCAGCATTTT.